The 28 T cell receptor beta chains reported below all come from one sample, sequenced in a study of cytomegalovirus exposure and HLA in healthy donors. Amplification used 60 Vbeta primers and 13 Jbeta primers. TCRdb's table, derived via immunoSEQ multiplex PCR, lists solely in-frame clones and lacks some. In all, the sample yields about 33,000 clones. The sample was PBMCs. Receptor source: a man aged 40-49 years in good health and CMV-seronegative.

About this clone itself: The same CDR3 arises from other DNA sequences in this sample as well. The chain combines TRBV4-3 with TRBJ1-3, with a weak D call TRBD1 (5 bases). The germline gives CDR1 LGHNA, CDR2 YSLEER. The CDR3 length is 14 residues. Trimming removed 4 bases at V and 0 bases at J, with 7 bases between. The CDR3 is CASSLGGSGNTIYF. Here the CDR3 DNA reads TGCGCCAGCAGCCTCGGGGGCTCTGGAAACACCATATATTTT.

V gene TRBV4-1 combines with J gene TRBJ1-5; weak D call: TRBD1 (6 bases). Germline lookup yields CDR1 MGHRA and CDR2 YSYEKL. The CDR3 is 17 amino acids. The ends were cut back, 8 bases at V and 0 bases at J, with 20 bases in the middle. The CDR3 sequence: CASQSGQINDSNQPQHF. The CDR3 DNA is TGCGCCAGCCAAAGTGGACAGATCAACGATAGCAATCAGCCCCAGCATTTT.

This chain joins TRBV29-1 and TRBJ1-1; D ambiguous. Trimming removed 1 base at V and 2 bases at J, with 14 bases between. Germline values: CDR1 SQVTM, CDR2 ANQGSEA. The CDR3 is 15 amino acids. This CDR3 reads CSVEGLAGSNTEAFF. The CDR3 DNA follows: TGCAGCGTTGAAGGGTTGGCGGGGTCCAACACTGAAGCTTTCTTT.

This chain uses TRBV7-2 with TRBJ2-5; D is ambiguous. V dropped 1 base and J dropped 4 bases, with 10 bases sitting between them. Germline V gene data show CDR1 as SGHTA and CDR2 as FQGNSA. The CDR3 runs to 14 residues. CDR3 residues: CASSLVGEGETQYF. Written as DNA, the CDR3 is TGTGCCAGCAGCTTAGTGGGCGAAGGAGAGACCCAGTACTTC. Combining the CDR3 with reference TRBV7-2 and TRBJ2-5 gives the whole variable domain GAGVSQSPSNKVTEKGKDVELRCDPISGHTALYWYRQSLGQGLEFLIYFQGNSAPDKSGLPSDRFSAERTGGSVSTLTIQRTQQEDSAVYLCASSLVGEGETQYFGPGTRLLVL.

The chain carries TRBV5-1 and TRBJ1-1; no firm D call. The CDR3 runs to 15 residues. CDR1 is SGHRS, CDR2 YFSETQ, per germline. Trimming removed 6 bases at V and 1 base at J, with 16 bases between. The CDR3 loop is CASTLLTPQNTEAFF. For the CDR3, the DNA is TGCGCCAGCACCTTACTAACCCCGCAGAACACTGAAGCTTTCTTT.

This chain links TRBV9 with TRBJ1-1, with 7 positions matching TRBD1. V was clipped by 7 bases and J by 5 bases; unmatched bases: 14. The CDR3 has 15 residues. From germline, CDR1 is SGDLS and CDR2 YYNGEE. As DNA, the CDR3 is TGTGCCAGCTCGACAGGGATCGGTTTCAATACTGAAGCTTTCTTT. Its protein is CASSTGIGFNTEAFF.

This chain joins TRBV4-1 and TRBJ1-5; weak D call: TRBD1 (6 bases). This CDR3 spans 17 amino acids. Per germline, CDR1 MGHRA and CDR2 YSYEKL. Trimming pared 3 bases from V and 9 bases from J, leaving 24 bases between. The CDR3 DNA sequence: TGCGCCAGCAGCCAGGGGGGGCAGGACGCATACTGGGCGCCCCAGCATTTT. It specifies CASSQGGQDAYWAPQHF.

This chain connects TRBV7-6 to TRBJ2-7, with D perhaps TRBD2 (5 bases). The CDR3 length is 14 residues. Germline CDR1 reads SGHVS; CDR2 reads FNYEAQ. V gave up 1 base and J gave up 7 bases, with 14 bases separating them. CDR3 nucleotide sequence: TGTGCCAGCAGCTTAGGGTCGGGTCCGGGGGAGCAGTACTTC. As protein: CASSLGSGPGEQYF.

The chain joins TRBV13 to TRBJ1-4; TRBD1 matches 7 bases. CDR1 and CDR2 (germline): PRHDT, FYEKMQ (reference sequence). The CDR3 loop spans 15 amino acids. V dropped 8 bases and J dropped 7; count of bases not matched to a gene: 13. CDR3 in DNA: TGTGCCAGCGCTAGGGGGCAGGGTGCTCTTGAAAAACTGTTTTTT. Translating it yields CASARGQGALEKLFF.

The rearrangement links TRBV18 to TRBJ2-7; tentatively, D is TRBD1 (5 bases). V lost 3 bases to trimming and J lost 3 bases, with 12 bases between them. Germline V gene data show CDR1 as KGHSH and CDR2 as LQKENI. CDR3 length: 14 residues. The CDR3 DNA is TGTGCCAGCTCACCGGGAAGACAGATCTACGAGCAGTACTTC. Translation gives CASSPGRQIYEQYF. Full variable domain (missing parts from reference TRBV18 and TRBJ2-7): NAGVMQNPRHLVRRRGQEARLRCSPMKGHSHVYWYRQLPEEGLKFMVYLQKENIIDESGMPKERFSAEFPKEGPSILRIQQVVRGDSAAYFCASSPGRQIYEQYFGPGTRLTVT.

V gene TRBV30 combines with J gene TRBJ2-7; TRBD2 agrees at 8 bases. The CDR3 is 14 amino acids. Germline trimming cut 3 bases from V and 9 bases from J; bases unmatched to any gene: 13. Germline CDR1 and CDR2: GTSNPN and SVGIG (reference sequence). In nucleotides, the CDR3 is TGTGCCTGGAGGCCGGGACTAGAAGGAGGTTCGCAGTACTTC. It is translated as CAWRPGLEGGSQYF.

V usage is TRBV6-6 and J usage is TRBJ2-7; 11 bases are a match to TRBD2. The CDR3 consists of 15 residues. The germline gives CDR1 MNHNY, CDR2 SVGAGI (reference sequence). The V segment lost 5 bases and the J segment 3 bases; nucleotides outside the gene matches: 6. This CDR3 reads CASSKGLAEIYEQYF. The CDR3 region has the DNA TGTGCCAGCAGTAAGGGACTAGCGGAGATCTACGAGCAGTACTTC.

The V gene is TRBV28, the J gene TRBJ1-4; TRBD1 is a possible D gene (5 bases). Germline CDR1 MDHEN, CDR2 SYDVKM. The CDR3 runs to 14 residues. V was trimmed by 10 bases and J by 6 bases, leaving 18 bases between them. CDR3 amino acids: CATYGGGHYEKLFF. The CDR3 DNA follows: TGTGCCACCTACGGCGGGGGTCATTATGAAAAACTGTTTTTT. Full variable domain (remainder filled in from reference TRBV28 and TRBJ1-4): DVKVTQSSRYLVKRTGEKVFLECVQDMDHENMFWYRQDPGLGLRLIYFSYDVKMKEKGDIPEGYSVSREKKERFSLILESASTNQTSMYLCATYGGGHYEKLFFGSGTQLSVL.

The CDR3 sequence is CASSISGNTGELFF. The CDR3 DNA sequence: TGTGCCAGTAGTATATCCGGGAACACCGGGGAGCTGTTTTTT. The V and J genes are TRBV19 and TRBJ2-2, with D hard to call. CDR3 length: 14 residues. V was trimmed by 2 bases and J by 1 base, leaving 5 bases between them. The V gene's germline CDR1 is LNHDA and CDR2 SQIVND (reference sequence).

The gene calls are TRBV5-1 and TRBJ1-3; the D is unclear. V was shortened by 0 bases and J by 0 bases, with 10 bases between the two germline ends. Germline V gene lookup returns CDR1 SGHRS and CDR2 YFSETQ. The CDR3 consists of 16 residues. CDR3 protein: CASSLGGSSSGNTIYF. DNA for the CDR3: TGCGCCAGCAGCTTGGGAGGATCAAGCTCTGGAAACACCATATATTTT. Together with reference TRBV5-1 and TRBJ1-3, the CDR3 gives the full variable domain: KAGVTQTPRYLIKTRGQQVTLSCSPISGHRSVSWYQQTPGQGLQFLFEYFSETQRNKGNFPGRFSGRQFSNSRSEMNVSTLELGDSALYLCASSLGGSSSGNTIYFGEGSWLTVV.

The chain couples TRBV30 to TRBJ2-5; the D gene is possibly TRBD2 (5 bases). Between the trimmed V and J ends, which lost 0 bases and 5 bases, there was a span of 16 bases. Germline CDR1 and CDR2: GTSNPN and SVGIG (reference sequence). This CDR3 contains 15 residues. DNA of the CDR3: TGTGCCTGGAGTGTACGGGGTATCACCCTGGAGACCCAGTACTTC. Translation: CAWSVRGITLETQYF.

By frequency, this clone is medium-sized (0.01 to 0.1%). CDR3 nucleotides: TGCGCCAGCAGCCCAGGACAGGGGGTGAGGACTGAAGCTTTCTTT. Its protein is CASSPGQGVRTEAFF. This rearrangement joins TRBV5-1 to TRBJ1-1; 10 bases fit TRBD1. CDR1 is SGHRS and CDR2 is YFSETQ in the germline V gene. The CDR3 runs 15 residues. The trim removed 4 bases at V and 5 bases at J, leaving 8 bases unmatched.

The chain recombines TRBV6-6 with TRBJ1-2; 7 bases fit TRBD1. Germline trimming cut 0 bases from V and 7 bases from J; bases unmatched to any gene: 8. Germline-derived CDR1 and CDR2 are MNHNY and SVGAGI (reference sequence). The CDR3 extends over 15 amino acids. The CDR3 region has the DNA TGTGCCAGCAGTTACTCGATGGCAGGGGGTGGTGGCTACACCTTC. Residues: CASSYSMAGGGGYTF.

The CDR3 DNA sequence: TGTGCCAGTAGTTACAGGGGGCAATCGGATCAGCCCCAGCATTTT. Translated, it gives CASSYRGQSDQPQHF. The gene calls are TRBV19 and TRBJ1-5; 9 nucleotides align to TRBD1. CDR3 length: 15 amino acids. Trimming cost V 5 bases and J 5 bases; bases outside gene matches: 7. The germline gives CDR1 LNHDA, CDR2 SQIVND (reference sequence).

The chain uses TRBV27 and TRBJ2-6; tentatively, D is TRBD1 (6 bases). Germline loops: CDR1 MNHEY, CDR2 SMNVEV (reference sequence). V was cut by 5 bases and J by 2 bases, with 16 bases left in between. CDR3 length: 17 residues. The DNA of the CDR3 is TGTGCCAGCAGTCACCGCGGACAGCGAACTGGGGCCAACGTCCTGACTTTC. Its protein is CASSHRGQRTGANVLTF.

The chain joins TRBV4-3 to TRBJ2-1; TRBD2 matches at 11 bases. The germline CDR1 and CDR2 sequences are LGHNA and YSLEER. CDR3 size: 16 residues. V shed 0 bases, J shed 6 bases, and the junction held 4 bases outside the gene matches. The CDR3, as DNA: TGCGCCAGCAGCCAAGAACATAGCGGGAGGGCCAATGAGCAGTTCTTC. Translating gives CASSQEHSGRANEQFF.

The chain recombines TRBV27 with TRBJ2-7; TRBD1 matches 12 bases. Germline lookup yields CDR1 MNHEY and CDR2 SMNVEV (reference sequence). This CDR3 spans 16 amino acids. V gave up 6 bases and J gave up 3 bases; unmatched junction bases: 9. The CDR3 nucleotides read TGTGCCAGCAGCCGTGATGGGACAGGGGGCAGCTACGAGCAGTACTTC. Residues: CASSRDGTGGSYEQYF.

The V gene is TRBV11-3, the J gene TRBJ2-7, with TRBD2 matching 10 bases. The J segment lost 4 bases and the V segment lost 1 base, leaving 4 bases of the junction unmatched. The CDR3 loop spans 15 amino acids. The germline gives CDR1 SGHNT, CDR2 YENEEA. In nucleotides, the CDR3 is TGTGCCAGCAGCTTAGGGGTAGCGGGAGGTTACGAGCAGTACTTC. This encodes CASSLGVAGGYEQYF.

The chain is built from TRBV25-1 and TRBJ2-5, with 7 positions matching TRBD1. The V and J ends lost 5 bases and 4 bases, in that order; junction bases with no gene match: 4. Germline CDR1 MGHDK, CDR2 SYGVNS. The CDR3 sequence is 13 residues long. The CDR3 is CASSFRDRETQYF. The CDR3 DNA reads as TGTGCCAGCAGTTTCCGGGACAGAGAGACCCAGTACTTC.

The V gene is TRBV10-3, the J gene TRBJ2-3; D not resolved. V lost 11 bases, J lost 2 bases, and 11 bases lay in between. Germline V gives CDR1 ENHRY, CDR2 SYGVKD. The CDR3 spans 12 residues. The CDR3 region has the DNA TGTGCCTCACGACACGACACAGATACGCAGTATTTT. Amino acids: CASRHDTDTQYF.

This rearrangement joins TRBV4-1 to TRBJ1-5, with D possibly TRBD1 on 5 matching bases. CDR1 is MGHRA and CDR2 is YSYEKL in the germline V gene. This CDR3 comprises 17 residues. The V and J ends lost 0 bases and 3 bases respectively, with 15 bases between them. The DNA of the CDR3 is TGCGCCAGCAGCCAAGATCGCGGGGGATTCAACAATCAGCCCCAGCATTTT. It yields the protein CASSQDRGGFNNQPQHF.

The CDR3 sequence: CASSLRQGGANVLTF. The CDR3 coding sequence is TGTGCCAGCAGCCTACGACAGGGAGGGGCCAACGTCCTGACTTTC. V gene TRBV6-5 combines with J gene TRBJ2-6; 7 nucleotides agree with TRBD1. There are 15 residues in the CDR3. The germline CDR1 and CDR2 sequences are MNHEY and SVGAGI. The V segment lost 6 bases and the J segment 4 bases; nucleotides outside the gene matches: 6.

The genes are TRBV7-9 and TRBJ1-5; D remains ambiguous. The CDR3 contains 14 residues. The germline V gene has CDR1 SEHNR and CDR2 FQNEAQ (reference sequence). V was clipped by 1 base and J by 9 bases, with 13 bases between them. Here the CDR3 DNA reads TGTGCCAGCAGCTTAGGGGAGGGAAGAGGGCCCCAGCATTTT. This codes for CASSLGEGRGPQHF.